The rows below give T cell receptor beta chains drawn from one sample of a study of regulatory T cells in long-lasting Graves disease. TCRdb re-analysed the multiplex PCR reads in MiXCR, keeping a single row per CDR3 protein. The sample lists about 400,000 distinct CDR3 sequences, around 15% occurring once. The source material was peripheral blood mononuclear cells (PBMCs), sampled at new diagnosis, from a patient treated with antithyroid drugs. These receptors were collected from a female donor with Graves disease. Both conserved end residues are part of each CDR3. The order of the fields is V gene, J gene, clone size, D gene, CDR3 DNA, CDR3 protein. A D gene is named only where the DNA matches it firmly. Clone size is given for some rows only: seen once, a few or many times, or a class if the clone is expanded.

TRBV12-3/TRBV12-4	TRBJ2-5	many	TRBD2	TGTGCCAGCACCCCCGGGAGCGGGGGGGGGCAAGAGACCCAGTACTTC	CASTPGSGGGQETQYF
TRBV3-1	TRBJ2-7	-	-	TGTGCCAGCAGCAGATTTGTTTTGCGGGGCTACGAGCAGTACTTC	CASSRFVLRGYEQYF
TRBV29-1	TRBJ2-1	many	TRBD2	TGCAGCGCCCCCGGGACTAGCGGGACCAGCTCCTACAATGAGCAGTTCTTC	CSAPGTSGTSSYNEQFF
TRBV9	TRBJ2-5	many	TRBD1	TGTGCCAGCAGCGTCTCGACAGGGTTCGGAGAGACCCAGTACTTC	CASSVSTGFGETQYF
TRBV27	TRBJ2-2	once	-	TGTGCCAGCAGTTTAATGTGGACCGGGGAGCTGTTTTTT	CASSLMWTGELFF
TRBV11-2	TRBJ2-5	many	TRBD1	TGTGCCAGCAGCTCGACACAGGGGGTCGGGGAGACCCAGTACTTC	CASSSTQGVGETQYF
TRBV29-1	TRBJ2-2	-	TRBD1	TGCAGCGTTCACAGGGGGGACACCGGGGAGCTGTTTTTT	CSVHRGDTGELFF
TRBV20-1	TRBJ2-3	-	-	TGCAGTGCTAGAGATAGACAGTTGATCACGCAGTATTTT	CSARDRQLITQYF
TRBV9	TRBJ1-2	-	TRBD1	TGTGCCAGCAGCGTAGCGACAGGGGGTGAACATGGCTACGCCTTC	CASSVATGGEHGYAF
TRBV20-1	TRBJ2-1	many	-	TGCAGTGCTATTGACGATCCCGGCAATGAGCAGTTCTTC	CSAIDDPGNEQFF
TRBV11-2	TRBJ1-1	many	TRBD1	TGTGCCAGTTCTAGACAGGGGGCCACTGAAGCTTTCTTT	CASSRQGATEAFF
TRBV7-2	TRBJ1-3	-	TRBD1	TGTGCCAGCAGCTTTACAGGGGGGAGGCTCTCTGGAAACACCATATATTTT	CASSFTGGRLSGNTIYF
TRBV27	TRBJ2-1	many	-	TGTGCCAGCTGTATCAAAGGACTACCCCTCAATGAGCAGTTCTTC	CASCIKGLPLNEQFF
TRBV6-2/TRBV6-3	TRBJ2-4	few	-	TGTGCCAGCAGGACCCTAGCCAAAAACATTCAGTACTTC	CASRTLAKNIQYF
TRBV19	TRBJ2-7	few	TRBD1	TGTGCCAGTAGTAGACTACCGGGACAGGAGACCTACGAGCAGTACTTC	CASSRLPGQETYEQYF
TRBV7-3	TRBJ2-6	few	-	TGTGCCAGCAGCCCCCACGGGGCCAACGTCCTGACTTTC	CASSPHGANVLTF
TRBV20-1	TRBJ2-5	-	TRBD2	TGCAGTCTAGCGGGGGCCCCCCAAGAGACCCAGTACTTC	CSLAGAPQETQYF
TRBV5-8	TRBJ2-3	-	TRBD1	TGTGCCAGCAGCTACGGGACAGGGGCTAGCACAGATACGCAGTATTTT	CASSYGTGASTDTQYF
TRBV2	TRBJ1-2	many	-	TGTGCCAGCAGTGACCTCCCAGGCAATCAGGATGGCTACACCTTC	CASSDLPGNQDGYTF
TRBV12-3/TRBV12-4	TRBJ2-7	-	TRBD1	TGTGCCAGCGGGGACAGGGAAGGGTCCTACGAGCAGTACTTC	CASGDREGSYEQYF
TRBV28	TRBJ1-4	many	-	TGTGCCAGCAGCAGGTCGGGCAGGGTGGGAGAAAAACTGTTTTTT	CASSRSGRVGEKLFF
TRBV2	TRBJ2-3	many	TRBD2	TGTGCCAGCAGTGAGCTAGCGGCTCATAGCACAGATACGCAGTATTTT	CASSELAAHSTDTQYF
TRBV20-1	TRBJ2-2	many	-	TGCAGTGCTAGAGTTGGGGTCACCGGGGAGCTGTTTTTT	CSARVGVTGELFF
TRBV3-1	TRBJ2-1	many	TRBD2	TGTGCCAGCAGGAGAGGACTAGCGGAGACCTACAATGAGCAGTTCTTC	CASRRGLAETYNEQFF
TRBV7-9	TRBJ2-6	many	TRBD1	TGTGCCAGCACCAGACCTTCGGACAGGGGAACCTCTGGGGCCAACGTCCTGACTTTC	CASTRPSDRGTSGANVLTF
TRBV24-1	TRBJ2-1	-	TRBD1	TGTGCCACCAGTGATCTACAACCAAGGACAGGGACCGAATGGGGTGAGCAGTTCTTC	CATSDLQPRTGTEWGEQFF
TRBV7-6	TRBJ1-1	few	-	TGTGCCAGCAGCTTAGAGGCAGGGTTAAACACTGAAGCTTTCTTT	CASSLEAGLNTEAFF
TRBV12-3/TRBV12-4	TRBJ1-5	many	-	TGTGCCAGCAGTTCGAGATTTAGACAGGCTCGGAATCAGCCCCAGCATTTT	CASSSRFRQARNQPQHF
TRBV28	TRBJ2-7	-	TRBD1	TGTGCCAGCAGTACCCGGGACAGGGGGCGGTACGAGCAGTACTTC	CASSTRDRGRYEQYF
TRBV19	TRBJ2-3	-	TRBD2	TGTGCCAGTACTATGGGGGGGTTGGCAGATACGCAGTATTTT	CASTMGGLADTQYF
TRBV7-2	TRBJ2-7	many	-	TGTGCCAGCAGCTTTAATACAGGGCGCTACGAGCAGTACTTC	CASSFNTGRYEQYF
TRBV5-5	TRBJ2-2	-	-	TGTGCCAGCAGCTTGGGGGGCGTGATCACCGGGGAGCTGTTTTTT	CASSLGGVITGELFF
TRBV20-1	TRBJ2-1	many	TRBD2	TGCAGTGCTAGCGGGAGGCTTCACAATGAGCAGTTCTTC	CSASGRLHNEQFF
TRBV6-2/TRBV6-3	TRBJ2-3	-	-	TGTGCCAGCAGTTACGTATCACAGGGAGCAGATACGCAGTATTTT	CASSYVSQGADTQYF
TRBV6-5	TRBJ1-1	-	-	TGTGCCAGCAGTTGGCGGGAAGGGGCAATGAACACTGAAGCTTTCTTT	CASSWREGAMNTEAFF
TRBV2	TRBJ2-1	many	-	TGTGCCAGCAGTGAAGGGCGTGGAGGTAATGAGCAGTTCTTC	CASSEGRGGNEQFF
TRBV28	TRBJ2-1	many	-	TGTGCCAGCAGTTTATGGACTAGTGGTGGTAATGAGCAGTTCTTC	CASSLWTSGGNEQFF
TRBV10-3	TRBJ1-4	-	TRBD1	TGTGCCATCAGTTCGCCGGGACAGGGGAATGAAAAACTGTTTTTT	CAISSPGQGNEKLFF
TRBV12-5	TRBJ2-5	many	-	TGTGCTAGTGGCCTCGGGGTGGAGACCCAGTACTTC	CASGLGVETQYF
TRBV5-1	TRBJ2-3	many	-	TGCGCCAGCACGACTCGTCTAGAGGCAGATACGCAGTATTTT	CASTTRLEADTQYF
TRBV18	TRBJ2-1	many	-	TGTGCCAGCTCATCGGGACCGAGCGGTGAGCAGTTCTTC	CASSSGPSGEQFF
TRBV7-2	TRBJ1-1	many	TRBD1	TGTGCCAGCAGCTTAGGTCGTACGGGGACAGCCGAAGCTTTCTTT	CASSLGRTGTAEAFF
TRBV11-2	TRBJ1-1	many	TRBD1	TGTGCCAGCAGCTTAGGGGACAGGGGGAACACTGAAGCTTTCTTT	CASSLGDRGNTEAFF
TRBV27	TRBJ2-2	many	-	TGTGCCAGCAGTTTATCAACAGGGTACACCGGGGAGCTGTTTTTT	CASSLSTGYTGELFF
TRBV5-5	TRBJ2-1	-	-	TGTGCCAGCAGCGGGGCAGGGACGCAGTTCTTC	CASSGAGTQFF
TRBV6-1	TRBJ2-2	-	TRBD2	TGTGCCAGCAGTCCAGCGGGAATTACCGGGGAGCTGTTTTTT	CASSPAGITGELFF
TRBV10-3	TRBJ2-3	few	TRBD1	TGTGCCAGTACAGGGGGAGAGACAGATACGCAGTATTTT	CASTGGETDTQYF
TRBV11-2	TRBJ1-6	many	-	TGTGCCAGCAGCCGGGTGGATTCGGGGGGGTCACCCCTCCACTTT	CASSRVDSGGSPLHF
TRBV7-2	TRBJ2-2	-	-	TGTGCCAGCAGCCGACGAGGCCGGAACACCGGGGAGCTGTTTTTT	CASSRRGRNTGELFF
TRBV7-2	TRBJ2-7	few	-	TGTGCCAGCAGCTTGACTGGGCAGGGGCCCGAGCAGTACTTC	CASSLTGQGPEQYF
TRBV12-3/TRBV12-4	TRBJ2-1	many	-	TGTGCCAGCAGTCCCTCACCCCCCTGGGGGTCCTACAATGAGCAGTTCTTC	CASSPSPPWGSYNEQFF
TRBV5-6	TRBJ2-7	-	TRBD2	TGTGCCAGCAGGTGGGCGGGTAGCGGGAGGACCTACGAGCAGTACTTC	CASRWAGSGRTYEQYF
TRBV19	TRBJ1-1	many	-	TGTGCCAGTACCCAAGAGAGGGGCACTGAAGCTTTCTTT	CASTQERGTEAFF
TRBV10-2	TRBJ2-7	-	TRBD2	TGCGCCAGCGGAGCTAGCGGGGCCTCCTACGAGCAGTACTTC	CASGASGASYEQYF
TRBV11-3	TRBJ2-1	many	-	TGTGCCAGCAGCTTAGATTATGGGACGGATTACAATGAGCAGTTCTTC	CASSLDYGTDYNEQFF
TRBV7-2	TRBJ2-7	many	TRBD1	TGTGCCAGCAGCTTTGCGGGACAGGGATACGAGCAGTACTTC	CASSFAGQGYEQYF
TRBV12-3/TRBV12-4	TRBJ1-2	many	TRBD1	TGTGCCAGCAACCTTGGACAGGCCCAGGGCGGCTACACCTTC	CASNLGQAQGGYTF
TRBV9	TRBJ2-3	-	TRBD2	TGTGCCAGCAGCGTACTAGCGGTTAGCACAGATACGCAGTATTTT	CASSVLAVSTDTQYF
TRBV28	TRBJ1-4	-	-	TGTGCCAGCAGCTCCGGGGCGGTAAATGAAAAACTGTTTTTT	CASSSGAVNEKLFF